The 10 T cell receptor beta chains below come from one sample, sequenced in a study of cytomegalovirus exposure and HLA in healthy donors. In the PCR, 60 Vbeta and 13 Jbeta primers were used. Produced via immunoSEQ multiplex PCR; TCRdb's table is partial and in-frame only. The sample yields roughly 92,000 clones, about four fifths seen once. Sequenced sample: PBMCs. These receptors originate from a man aged 45 to 65 in good health and CMV-seropositive.

This clone was seen once. This sample includes further DNA sequences coding for the same CDR3. The gene calls are TRBV30 and TRBJ2-4; 8 positions match TRBD1. Looked up from germline, CDR1 is GTSNPN and CDR2 is SVGIG (reference sequence). V dropped 0 bases and J dropped 9; count of bases not matched to a gene: 13. CDR3 length equals 16 residues. CDR3: CAWSVPPGLQGGIQYF. The CDR3 region has the DNA TGTGCCTGGAGTGTACCTCCGGGATTACAGGGGGGCATTCAGTACTTC. Supplemented by reference TRBV30 and TRBJ2-4, the full variable domain reads SQTIHQWPATLVQPVGSPLSLECTVEGTSNPNLYWYRQAAGRGLQLLFYSVGIGQISSEVPQNLSASRPQDRQFILSSKKLLLSDSGFYLCAWSVPPGLQGGIQYFGAGTRLSVL.

The gene calls are TRBV7-9 and TRBJ2-7; TRBD1 matches at 9 bases. V was clipped by 5 bases and J by 5 bases; unmatched bases: 7. Looked up from germline, CDR1 is SEHNR and CDR2 is FQNEAQ (reference sequence). The CDR3 contains 14 residues. CDR3 protein: CASSPGQGIHEQYF. The CDR3 nucleotides are TGTGCCAGCAGCCCGGGACAGGGAATCCACGAGCAGTACTTC.

The gene calls are TRBV7-2 and TRBJ2-7; the match to TRBD1 covers 10 bases. Germline CDR1 SGHTA, CDR2 FQGNSA. This CDR3 has 14 amino acids. After removal of 5 bases from V and 7 bases from J, the junction contained 8 bases not matched to a gene. The CDR3 spells CASSHRDRGWEQYF. CDR3 DNA sequence: TGTGCCAGCAGCCACCGGGACAGGGGATGGGAGCAGTACTTC.

V gene TRBV21-1 combines with J gene TRBJ2-2; the table's TRBD2 call for D was not verified on the DNA. TRBV21-1 is a known pseudogene. The CDR3 has 15 residues. CDR3 protein: CASSHTGTVTGELFF. The CDR3 bases are TGTGCCAGCAGCCACACCGGGACTGTCACCGGGGAGCTGTTTTTT.

J is TRBJ2-4 and V is TRBV7-2, with D maybe TRBD2 (6 bases). The germline V gene has CDR1 SGHTA and CDR2 FQGNSA. V lost 0 bases to trimming and J lost 7 bases, with 13 bases between them. The CDR3 sequence is 15 residues long. The DNA for the CDR3 is TGTGCCAGCAGCTTAGCTACTAGCAGTATGAACATTCAGTACTTC. Translation: CASSLATSSMNIQYF.

The chain is built from TRBV7-6 and TRBJ2-1; no definite D call. Trimming removed 5 bases at V and 10 bases at J, with 15 bases between. The CDR3 extends over 13 amino acids. Germline assignment: CDR1 SGHVS and CDR2 FNYEAQ. The CDR3 here is CASSPMLVPEQFF. The CDR3 DNA reads TGTGCCAGCAGCCCTATGTTGGTCCCAGAGCAGTTCTTC.

The chain has TRBV6-5 and TRBJ2-3, with D possibly TRBD2 on 6 matching bases. V was trimmed by 8 bases and J by 5 bases, leaving 8 bases between them. Per the germline V gene, CDR1 is MNHEY and CDR2 is SVGAGI. The CDR3 runs to 11 residues. In DNA, the CDR3 is TGTGCCAGCGGGACTGGAGATACGCAGTATTTT. Its protein is CASGTGDTQYF.

The chain recombines TRBV29-1 with TRBJ2-7, with a weak D call TRBD1 (6 bases). The CDR3 sequence is 13 residues long. The ends were cut back, 1 base at V and 2 bases at J, with 9 bases in the middle. Germline-derived CDR1 and CDR2 are SQVTM and ANQGSEA. This CDR3 reads CSVEGRTAYEQYF. CDR3 nucleotides: TGCAGCGTTGAAGGCCGGACAGCCTACGAGCAGTACTTC.

The table lists this clone with a few counts. This rearrangement joins TRBV2 to TRBJ2-5; no definite D call. The last part of the DNA fits TRBJ2-7 better; the J call may be wrong. The CDR3 is 14 residues long. Germline CDR1 and CDR2: SNHLY and FYNNEI. The CDR3 DNA sequence: TGTGCCAGCAGTGTCGACTTCGTCTCCTACGAGCAGTACTTC. Protein sequence: CASSVDFVSYEQYF.

On this clone: One end of the junction varies from germline; a read error may be responsible. The chain employs TRBV10-2 and TRBJ2-6; maybe TRBD1 (5 bases). Germline CDR1 WSHSY, CDR2 SAAADI. This CDR3 has 16 amino acids. The CDR3 region is CASSEFQETGANGLTF. In DNA form, the CDR3 reads TGCGCCAGCAGTGAATTCCAGGAGACTGGGGCCAACGGCCTGACTTTC.